This TCR beta chain was recorded in a study of blood T cell repertoires in COVID-19. Overall study context: Specimens from acute and convalescent COVID-19 originated in the United States, Italy and Spain. In each case, the material was cDNA or gDNA derived from T cells, B-cell-depleted T cells, or PBMCs.

As concerns this clone: Just one base apart from a much larger clone, this may be a read error.

Source study methods: By means of reference gene primer amplification, nucleated cell counts were estimated. Profiling relied on immunoSEQ multiplex PCR, and the TCRdb table lists in-frame clones only, not all of them. The D gene and trimming were derived from the DNA, and the V and J assignments and clone size from that table. The sample holds about 200,000 clones, approximately 80% seen once. Per germline, CDR1 SGHRS and CDR2 YFSETQ. This CDR3 is built from 15 residues. Between the trimmed V and J ends, which lost 0 bases and 0 bases, there was a span of 4 bases. The V call is TRBV5-1, the J call TRBJ2-6; no definite D call. The sequencing input was peripheral blood. The TCR comes from a man aged 35-49 years with acute or convalescent COVID-19. This CDR3 reads CASSLDRSGANVLTF. The CDR3 DNA sequence: TGCGCCAGCAGCTTGGATCGCTCTGGGGCCAACGTCCTGACTTTC.